The entry that follows covers one T cell receptor beta chain sequence. This specimen belongs to a study of blood T cell repertoires in COVID-19. As for the study in general: The origin of the acute and convalescent COVID-19 samples was the United States, Italy and Spain.

CDR3 size: 18 residues. Germline values: CDR1 SEHNR, CDR2 FQNEAQ (reference sequence). Trimming took off 4 bases at V and 0 bases at J, with 21 bases between the two ends. Authors' analysis steps: Scientists estimated how many nucleated cells there were by amplifying reference gene primers. Sequenced by immunoSEQ multiplex PCR; TCRdb stores in-frame clones only, minus some. The V and J calls and the clone size are those of that table, but D and trimming were determined from the DNA. Of 120,000 to 150,000 clones in the sample, around nine tenths were seen once. This chain connects TRBV7-9 to TRBJ1-2; no reliable D call. The clonotype was recovered from a woman between 50 and 59 years old with active or convalescent COVID-19. The specimen was peripheral blood. The CDR3 protein is CASSSEFSLSVANYGYTF. The CDR3 nucleotides read TGTGCCAGCAGCTCCGAATTCTCTTTGAGCGTTGCTAACTATGGCTACACCTTC.